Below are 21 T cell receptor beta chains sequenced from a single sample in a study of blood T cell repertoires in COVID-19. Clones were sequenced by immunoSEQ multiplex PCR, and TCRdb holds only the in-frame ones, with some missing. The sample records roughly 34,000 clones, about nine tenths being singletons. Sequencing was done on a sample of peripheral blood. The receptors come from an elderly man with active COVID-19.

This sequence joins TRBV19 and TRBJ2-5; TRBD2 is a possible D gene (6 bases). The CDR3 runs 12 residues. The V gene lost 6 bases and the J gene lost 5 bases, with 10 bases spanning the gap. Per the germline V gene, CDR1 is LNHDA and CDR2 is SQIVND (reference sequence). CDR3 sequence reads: CASRLAGETQYF. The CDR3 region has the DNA TGTGCCAGTAGACTAGCTGGGGAGACCCAGTACTTC.

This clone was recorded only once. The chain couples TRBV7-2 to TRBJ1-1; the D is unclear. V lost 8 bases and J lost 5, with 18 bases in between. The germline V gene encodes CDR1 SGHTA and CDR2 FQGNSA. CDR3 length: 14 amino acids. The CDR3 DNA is TGTGCCAGCGGATCGCCGGGGTTTAATACTGAAGCTTTCTTT. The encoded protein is CASGSPGFNTEAFF. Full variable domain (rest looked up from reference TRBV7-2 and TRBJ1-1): GAGVSQSPSNKVTEKGKDVELRCDPISGHTALYWYRQSLGQGLEFLIYFQGNSAPDKSGLPSDRFSAERTGGSVSTLTIQRTQQEDSAVYLCASGSPGFNTEAFFGQGTRLTVV.

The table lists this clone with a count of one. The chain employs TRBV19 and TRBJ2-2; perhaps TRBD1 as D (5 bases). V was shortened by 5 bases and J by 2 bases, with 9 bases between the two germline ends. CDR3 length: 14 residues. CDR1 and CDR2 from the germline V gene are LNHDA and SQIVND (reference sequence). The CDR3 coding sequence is TGTGCCAGTAGTTGGCAGGGAAACACCGGGGAGCTGTTTTTT. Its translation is CASSWQGNTGELFF.

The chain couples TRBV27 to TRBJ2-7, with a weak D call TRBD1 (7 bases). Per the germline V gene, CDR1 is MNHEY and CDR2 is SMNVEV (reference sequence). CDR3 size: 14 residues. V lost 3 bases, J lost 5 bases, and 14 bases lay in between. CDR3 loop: CASSFTGEEDEQYF. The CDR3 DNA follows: TGTGCCAGCAGTTTTACAGGGGAGGAAGACGAGCAGTACTTC.

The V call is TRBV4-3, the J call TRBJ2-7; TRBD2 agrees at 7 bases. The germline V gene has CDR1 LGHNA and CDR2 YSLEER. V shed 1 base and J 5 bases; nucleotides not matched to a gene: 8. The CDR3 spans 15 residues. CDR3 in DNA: TGCGCCAGCAGCCAAGGATCGCGGGAGCCCCACGAGCAGTACTTC. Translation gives CASSQGSREPHEQYF.

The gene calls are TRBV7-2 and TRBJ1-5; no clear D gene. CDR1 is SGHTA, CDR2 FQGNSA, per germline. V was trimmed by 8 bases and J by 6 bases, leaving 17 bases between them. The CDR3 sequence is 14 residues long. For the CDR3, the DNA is TGTGCCAGCCAAGGATCCGGACTCTTTCAGCCCCAGCATTTT. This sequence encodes CASQGSGLFQPQHF.

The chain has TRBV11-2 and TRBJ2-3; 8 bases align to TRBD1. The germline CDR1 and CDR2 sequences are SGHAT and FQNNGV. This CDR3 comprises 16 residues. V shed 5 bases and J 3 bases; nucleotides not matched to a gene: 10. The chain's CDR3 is CASSILPGGQTDTQYF. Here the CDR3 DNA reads TGTGCCAGCAGCATCCTCCCAGGGGGCCAAACAGATACGCAGTATTTT.

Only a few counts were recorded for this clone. CDR3 nucleotides: TGTGCCAGCAGTCTCCGGACAGGGGGCGCCGCACCCCTCCACTTT. Translation: CASSLRTGGAAPLHF. J is TRBJ1-6 and V is TRBV27, with 11 bases that match TRBD1. Germline V gives CDR1 MNHEY, CDR2 SMNVEV (reference sequence). CDR3 length: 15 residues. After removal of 5 bases from V and 11 bases from J, the junction contained 8 bases not matched to a gene.

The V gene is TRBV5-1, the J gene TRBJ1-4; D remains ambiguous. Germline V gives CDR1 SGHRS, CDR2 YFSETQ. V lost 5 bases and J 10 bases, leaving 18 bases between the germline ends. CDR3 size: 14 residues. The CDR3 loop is CASRLGNSEGKLFF. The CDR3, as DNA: TGCGCCAGCAGGCTTGGAAACTCGGAGGGAAAACTGTTTTTT. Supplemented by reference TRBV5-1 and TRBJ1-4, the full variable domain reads KAGVTQTPRYLIKTRGQQVTLSCSPISGHRSVSWYQQTPGQGLQFLFEYFSETQRNKGNFPGRFSGRQFSNSRSEMNVSTLELGDSALYLCASRLGNSEGKLFFGSGTQLSVL.

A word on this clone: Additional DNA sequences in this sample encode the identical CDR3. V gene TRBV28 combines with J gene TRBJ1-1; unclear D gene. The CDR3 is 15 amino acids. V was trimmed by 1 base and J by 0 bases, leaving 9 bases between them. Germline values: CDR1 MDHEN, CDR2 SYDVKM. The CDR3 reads CASSLSGRMNTEAFF. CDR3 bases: TGTGCCAGCAGTTTATCGGGTAGGATGAACACTGAAGCTTTCTTT.

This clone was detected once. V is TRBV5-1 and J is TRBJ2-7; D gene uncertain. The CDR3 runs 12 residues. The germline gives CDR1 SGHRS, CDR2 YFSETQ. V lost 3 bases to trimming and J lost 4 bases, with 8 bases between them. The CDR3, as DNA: TGCGCCAGCAGCTACTCCGGGTACGAGCAGTACTTC. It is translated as CASSYSGYEQYF.

The CDR3 reads CASSPSPGDYGYTF. The CDR3 coding sequence is TGTGCCAGCTCACCTTCCCCGGGGGACTATGGCTACACCTTC. The genes are TRBV18 and TRBJ1-2, with a tentative D call TRBD1 (5 bases). The V and J ends lost 3 bases and 3 bases respectively, with 11 bases between them. This CDR3 is 14 amino acids long. Germline values: CDR1 KGHSH, CDR2 LQKENI.

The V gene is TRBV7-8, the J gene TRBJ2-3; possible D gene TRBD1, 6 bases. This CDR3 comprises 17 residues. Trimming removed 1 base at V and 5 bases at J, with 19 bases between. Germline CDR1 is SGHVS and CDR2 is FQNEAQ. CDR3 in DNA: TGTGCCAGCAGCTTAGGAAGGTACAGGGAAGGAGGAGATACGCAGTATTTT. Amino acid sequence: CASSLGRYREGGDTQYF. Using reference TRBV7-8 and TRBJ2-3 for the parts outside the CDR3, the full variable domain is GAGVSQSPRYKVAKRGQDVALRCDPISGHVSLFWYQQALGQGPEFLTYFQNEAQLDKSGLPSDRFFAERPEGSVSTLKIQRTQQEDSAVYLCASSLGRYREGGDTQYFGPGTRLTVL.

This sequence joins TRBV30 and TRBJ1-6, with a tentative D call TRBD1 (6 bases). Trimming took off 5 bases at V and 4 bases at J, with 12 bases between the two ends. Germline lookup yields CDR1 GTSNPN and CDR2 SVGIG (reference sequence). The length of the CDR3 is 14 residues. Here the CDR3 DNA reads TGTGCCTGGGTGACAGGATCGTATAATTCACCCCTCCACTTT. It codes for CAWVTGSYNSPLHF.

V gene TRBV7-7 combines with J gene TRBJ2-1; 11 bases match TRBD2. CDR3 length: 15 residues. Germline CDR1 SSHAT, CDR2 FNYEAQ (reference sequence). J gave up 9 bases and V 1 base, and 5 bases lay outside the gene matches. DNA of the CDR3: TGTGCCAGCAGCTTAGAGGGACTAGCGGCCACTGAGCAGTTCTTC. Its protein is CASSLEGLAATEQFF.

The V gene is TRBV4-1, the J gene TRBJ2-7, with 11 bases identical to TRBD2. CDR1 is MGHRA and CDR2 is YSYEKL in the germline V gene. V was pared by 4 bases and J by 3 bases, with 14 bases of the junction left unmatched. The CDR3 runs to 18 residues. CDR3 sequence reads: CASSLRQPTSGRRYEQYF. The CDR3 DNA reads TGCGCCAGCAGCCTCCGACAGCCAACTAGCGGGAGACGCTACGAGCAGTACTTC.

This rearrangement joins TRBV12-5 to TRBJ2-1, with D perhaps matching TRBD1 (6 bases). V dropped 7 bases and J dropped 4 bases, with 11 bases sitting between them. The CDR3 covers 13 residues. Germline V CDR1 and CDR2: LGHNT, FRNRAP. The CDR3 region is CASVADSYNEQFF. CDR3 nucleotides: TGTGCTAGTGTTGCGGACAGTTACAATGAGCAGTTCTTC.

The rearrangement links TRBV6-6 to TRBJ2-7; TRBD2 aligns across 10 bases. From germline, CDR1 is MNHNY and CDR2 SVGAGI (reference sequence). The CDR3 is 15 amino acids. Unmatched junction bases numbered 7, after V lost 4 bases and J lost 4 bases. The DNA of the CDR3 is TGTGCCAGCAGTTCCAAGCGGGAGGGCCCGTACGAGCAGTACTTC. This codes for CASSSKREGPYEQYF.

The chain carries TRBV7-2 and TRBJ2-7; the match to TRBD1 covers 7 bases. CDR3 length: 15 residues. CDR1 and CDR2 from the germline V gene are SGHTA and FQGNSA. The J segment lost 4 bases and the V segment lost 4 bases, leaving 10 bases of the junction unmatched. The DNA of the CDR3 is TGTGCCAGCAGCTCCAGGGGGACAAAAGCATACGAGCAGTACTTC. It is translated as CASSSRGTKAYEQYF. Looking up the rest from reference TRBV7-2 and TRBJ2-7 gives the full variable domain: GAGVSQSPSNKVTEKGKDVELRCDPISGHTALYWYRQSLGQGLEFLIYFQGNSAPDKSGLPSDRFSAERTGGSVSTLTIQRTQQEDSAVYLCASSSRGTKAYEQYFGPGTRLTVT.

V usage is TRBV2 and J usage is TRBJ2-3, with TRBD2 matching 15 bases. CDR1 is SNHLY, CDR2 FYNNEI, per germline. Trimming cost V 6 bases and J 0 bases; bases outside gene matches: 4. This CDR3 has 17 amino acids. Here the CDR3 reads CASRGLAGGPSTDTQYF. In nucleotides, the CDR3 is TGTGCCAGCAGAGGACTAGCGGGAGGGCCAAGCACAGATACGCAGTATTTT. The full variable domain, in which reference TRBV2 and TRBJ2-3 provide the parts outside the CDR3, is EPEVTQTPSHQVTQMGQEVILRCVPISNHLYFYWYRQILGQKVEFLVSFYNNEISEKSEIFDDQFSVERPDGSNFTLKIRSTKLEDSAMYFCASRGLAGGPSTDTQYFGPGTRLTVL.

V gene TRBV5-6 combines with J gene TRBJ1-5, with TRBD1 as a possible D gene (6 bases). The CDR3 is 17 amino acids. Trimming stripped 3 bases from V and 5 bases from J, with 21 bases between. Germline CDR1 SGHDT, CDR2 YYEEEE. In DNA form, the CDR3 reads TGTGCCAGCAGCTCCTACACAGGGTCGGGGTTTTATCAGCCCCAGCATTTT. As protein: CASSSYTGSGFYQPQHF.